These 10 T cell receptor beta chains originate from one sample sequenced in a study of T cell responses to AZD1222 COVID-19 vaccine (dated by TCRdb to the early 2020s). Interpreted using the paper, the time point label stands for: about 28 days (+/-7) after the second vaccine dose. The sample's treatment or condition label, in plain terms: meningococcal conjugate vaccine given as trial control. The library was made by the immunoSEQ multiplex PCR assay. This is the immuneACCESS table as TCRdb keeps it, with only in-frame sequences that have V and J called. A part of the clones is gone; compared with another copy, unresolved V genes explain less than half, and the rest is unexplained. The table for this sample lists 90,000 to 120,000 clones; around 86% of them were counted only once. The leading ten clones occupy over 3% of the sample. The specimen comprised peripheral blood, sampled 28 days after the second dose of the MenACWY control vaccine. These receptors came from an adult who received the MenACWY meningococcal vaccine as a control.

V usage is TRBV6-6 and J usage is TRBJ2-1; D possibly uses TRBD1 or TRBD2 (5 bases each). This CDR3 is 17 amino acids long. Germline assignment: CDR1 MNHNY and CDR2 SVGAGI (reference sequence). V was cut by 5 bases and J by 10 bases, with 27 bases left in between. The CDR3 nucleotides read TGTGCCAGCAGTCCTGGGGCAGGGACGCCGAAGACGGGCGAGCAGTTCTTC. It codes for CASSPGAGTPKTGEQFF.

This chain uses TRBV5-8 with TRBJ1-3; D is unclear. The CDR3 consists of 16 residues. Deletions cut 0 bases from V and 4 bases from J, with 14 bases between. Germline-derived CDR1 and CDR2 are SGHTS and YDEGEE. CDR3 DNA sequence: TGTGCCAGCAGCTTGGGGGTGGAGTTCCAAGGAAACACCATATATTTT. Translating gives CASSLGVEFQGNTIYF.

This sequence joins TRBV9 and TRBJ1-2; 7 bases are a match to TRBD1. The CDR3 extends over 14 amino acids. CDR1 is SGDLS, CDR2 YYNGEE, per germline. J was trimmed by 4 bases and V by 4 bases; bases with no gene match: 7. As DNA, the CDR3 is TGTGCCAGCAGCCCTCGACAGGGCCCCTATGGCTACACCTTC. Its protein is CASSPRQGPYGYTF.

This clone was seen a few times. The chain couples TRBV29-1 to TRBJ1-4; TRBD1 might be the D (6 bases). Trimming pared 7 bases from V and 7 bases from J, leaving 13 bases between. Germline V gene lookup returns CDR1 SQVTM and CDR2 ANQGSEA. This CDR3 is built from 12 residues. For the CDR3, the DNA is TGCAGCGGGGGGCAGGGACGTGAAAAACTGTTTTTT. Protein product: CSGGQGREKLFF.

The J gene is TRBJ2-4, the V gene TRBV14; D unclear. The germline V gene encodes CDR1 SGHDN and CDR2 FVKESK. The CDR3 length is 18 residues. Trimming removed 0 bases from V and 0 bases from J, with 15 bases in between. In DNA form, the CDR3 reads TGTGCCAGCAGCCAAGAAGCAATAATTACACTAGCCAAAAACATTCAGTACTTC. Translated: CASSQEAIITLAKNIQYF.

The V call is TRBV7-2, the J call TRBJ1-2; 9 bases are a match to TRBD1. The CDR3 sequence is 16 residues long. J was trimmed by 8 bases and V by 1 base; bases with no gene match: 11. The germline CDR1 and CDR2 sequences are SGHTA and FQGNSA. In nucleotides, the CDR3 is TGTGCCAGCAGCTTAGTTCCTTCGGACAGGGGATCGGGCTACACCTTC. This encodes CASSLVPSDRGSGYTF.

V gene TRBV18 combines with J gene TRBJ1-4, with D possibly TRBD1 on 6 matching bases. The CDR3 loop spans 16 amino acids. The germline CDR1 and CDR2 sequences are KGHSH and LQKENI. V gave up 1 base and J gave up 0 bases, with 9 bases separating them. The CDR3 reads CASSPLQGTTNEKLFF. The CDR3, as DNA: TGTGCCAGCTCACCACTACAGGGTACAACTAATGAAAAACTGTTTTTT.

V is TRBV5-4 and J is TRBJ2-1; 7 bases align to TRBD1. This CDR3 region has 14 residues. CDR1 is SGHNT, CDR2 YYREEE, per germline (reference sequence). Trimming cost V 4 bases and J 5 bases; bases outside gene matches: 6. The CDR3 protein is CASSPSGTDNEQFF. In nucleotides, the CDR3 is TGTGCCAGCAGCCCGTCGGGGACAGACAATGAGCAGTTCTTC.

The chain carries TRBV10-1 and TRBJ2-5; TRBD2 agrees at 14 bases. The junction had 9 bases not matched to a gene; V was cut back by 9 bases and J by 3 bases. Germline CDR1 is WNHNN and CDR2 is SYGVQD (reference sequence). The CDR3 has 16 residues. Here the CDR3 reads CARKVPTSGGEETQYF. CDR3 in DNA: TGCGCCAGGAAGGTACCGACTAGCGGGGGGGAAGAGACCCAGTACTTC.

This clone has only a few counts. CDR3 protein: CASSRRTVNTIYF. In nucleotides, the CDR3 is TGCGCCAGCAGTCGTAGGACCGTAAACACCATATATTTT. The chain combines TRBV23-1 with TRBJ1-3; D unclear. TRBV23-1 is recorded as an ORF, its role being uncertain. The CDR3 extends over 13 amino acids. V was cut by 4 bases and J by 6 bases, with 10 bases left in between.